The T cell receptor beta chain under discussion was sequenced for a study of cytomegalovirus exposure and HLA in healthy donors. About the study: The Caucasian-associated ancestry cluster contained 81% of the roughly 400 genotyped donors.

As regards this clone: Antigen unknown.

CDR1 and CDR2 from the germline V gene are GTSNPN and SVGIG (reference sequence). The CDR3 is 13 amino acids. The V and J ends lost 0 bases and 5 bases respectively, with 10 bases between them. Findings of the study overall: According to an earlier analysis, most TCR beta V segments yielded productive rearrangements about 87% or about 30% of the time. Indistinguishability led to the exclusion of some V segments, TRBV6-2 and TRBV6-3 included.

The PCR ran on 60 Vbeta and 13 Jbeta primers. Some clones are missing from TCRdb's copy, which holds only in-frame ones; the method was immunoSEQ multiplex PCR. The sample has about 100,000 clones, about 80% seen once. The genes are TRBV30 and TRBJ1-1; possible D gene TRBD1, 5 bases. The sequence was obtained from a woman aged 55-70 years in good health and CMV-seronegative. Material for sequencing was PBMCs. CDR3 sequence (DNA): TGTGCCTGGAGTGTCCCGGGGGTAACTGAAGCTTTCTTT. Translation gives CAWSVPGVTEAFF.